This TCR beta chain was found in a study of early T cells in non-severe SARS-CoV-2 infection. The TCR library protocol attached unique molecular identifiers to the individual cDNA molecules. Via MiXCR, TCRdb re-called the 5' RACE reads, giving one row per CDR3 protein. Found here are under 95,000 distinct CDR3 sequences, approximately 15% of them singletons; the top ten hold approximately 6%. V shed 3 bases and J 4 bases; nucleotides not matched to a gene: 6. Germline assignment: CDR1 KGHSH and CDR2 LQKENI. The CDR3 covers 16 residues. The TCR was taken from an adult who was a healthcare worker with PCR-confirmed SARS-CoV-2 infection or an uninfected control (not recorded which). The chain carries TRBV18 and TRBJ2-5; 12 bases line up with TRBD1. Sequenced input: whole blood. As DNA, the CDR3 is TGTGCCAGCTCACCGGCCGGGACAGGGGGCCTAGAGACCCAGTACTTC. It codes for CASSPAGTGGLETQYF.